This T cell receptor beta chain came from a study of blood T cell repertoires in COVID-19. As for the study in general: Whether acute or convalescent, the COVID-19 samples came from the United States, Italy and Spain.

Clones were sequenced by immunoSEQ multiplex PCR, and TCRdb holds only the in-frame ones, with some missing. The sample has some 130,000 clones, under 80% seen once. CDR1 is SGHVS and CDR2 is FQNEAQ in the germline V gene. The CDR3 is 15 amino acids. The V and J ends lost 2 bases and 8 bases, in that order; junction bases with no gene match: 6. Sequencing used peripheral blood. J is TRBJ1-6 and V is TRBV7-8; 7 bases match TRBD1. This sequence originates from a man older than 75 with acute or convalescent COVID-19. The CDR3 protein is CASSLYRGEDSPLHF. The CDR3 DNA is TGTGCCAGCAGCTTATACAGGGGCGAGGATTCACCCCTCCACTTT.